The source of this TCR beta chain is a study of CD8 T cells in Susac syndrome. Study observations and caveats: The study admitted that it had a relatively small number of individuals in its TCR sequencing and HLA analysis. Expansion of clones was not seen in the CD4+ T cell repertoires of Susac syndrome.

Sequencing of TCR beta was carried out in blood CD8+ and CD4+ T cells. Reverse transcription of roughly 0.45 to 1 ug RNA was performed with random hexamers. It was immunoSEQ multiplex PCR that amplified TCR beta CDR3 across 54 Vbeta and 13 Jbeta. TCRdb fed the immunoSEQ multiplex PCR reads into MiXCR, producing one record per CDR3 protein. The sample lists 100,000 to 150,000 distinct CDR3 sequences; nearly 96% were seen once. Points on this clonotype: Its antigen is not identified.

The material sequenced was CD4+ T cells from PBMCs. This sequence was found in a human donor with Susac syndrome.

The CDR3 DNA follows: TGCAGTGCTAGTGGGGATAGGTACGAGCAGTACTTC. As protein: CSASGDRYEQYF. The chain joins TRBV20-1 to TRBJ2-7, with no clear D. From germline, CDR1 is DFQATT and CDR2 SNEGSKA (reference sequence). Deletions cut 3 bases from V and 4 bases from J, with 10 bases between. The CDR3 loop spans 12 amino acids.